This T cell receptor beta chain was profiled in a study of human T cells and chemical hapten exposure. Study-wide points: No alteration of TCRs above 1 in 1000 frequency was seen with DPC sensitization. Expanded TCRs grouped into significantly more large CDR3 similarity clusters than controls produced.

This clonotype showed up many times. The target antigen is unknown. During construction of the library, unique molecular identifiers were attached to individual cDNA molecules for quantitative, reproducible TCR counting. TCRdb re-called the RACE reads through MiXCR, storing one row per CDR3 protein. The sample carries 89,000 or so distinct CDR3 sequences, 6.5% to 10% recorded once. Germline assignment: CDR1 SGHRS and CDR2 YFSETQ. Trimming took 4 bases from V and 1 from J, leaving 14 bases between them. The CDR3 extends over 15 amino acids. As for time point: pre-sensitization, week 0. Sample treatment: therapeutic diphenylcyclopropenone sensitization with weekly scalp DPC.

V is TRBV5-1 and J is TRBJ1-1; D perhaps matches TRBD1 (6 bases). This TCR came from a man in his forties with alopecia areata. Some clones in this sample may be carry-over from other donors' samples. Sequencing used whole blood, obtained in connection with sensitization to the hapten diphenylcyclopropenone (DPC). The CDR3 reads CASSINRAENTEAFF. For the CDR3, the DNA is TGCGCCAGCAGCATAAACAGGGCCGAGAACACTGAAGCTTTCTTT.